Presented here are 28 T cell receptor beta chains from one specimen sequenced in a study of graft-versus-host responses after intestinal transplantation. Clones were sequenced by immunoSEQ multiplex PCR, and TCRdb holds only the in-frame ones, with some missing. Of some 9,800 clones listed, under 95% are singletons. Material: PBMCs, obtained roughly 43 days after intestinal transplant. The receptors were gathered from a human patient who received an intestinal transplant, so some T cells may come from the graft donor.

This chain connects TRBV5-1 to TRBJ2-1; possibly TRBD1 or TRBD2 for D (5 bases each). Between the trimmed V and J ends, which lost 4 bases and 8 bases, there was a span of 19 bases. This CDR3 is built from 15 residues. Germline V CDR1 and CDR2: SGHRS, YFSETQ. The CDR3 coding sequence is TGCGCCAGCAGCCTCAGGGACCTGGGTGTTGATGAGCAGTTCTTC. It encodes CASSLRDLGVDEQFF.

The rearrangement joins TRBV11-2 to TRBJ1-2; no definite D call. This CDR3 is built from 14 residues. Trimming removed 5 bases from V and 2 bases from J, with 12 bases in between. Germline V gene data show CDR1 as SGHAT and CDR2 as FQNNGV. The CDR3 region is CASSNWTSNYGYTF. CDR3 in DNA: TGTGCCAGCAGCAACTGGACGTCGAACTATGGCTACACCTTC.

The rearrangement links TRBV5-1 to TRBJ2-7; a possible D gene is TRBD2 (6 bases). V dropped 5 bases and J dropped 2 bases, with 14 bases sitting between them. The CDR3 is made up of 14 amino acids. CDR1 and CDR2 (germline): SGHRS, YFSETQ. The CDR3 DNA reads as TGCGCCAGCAGAAACAACGGGAGACCCTACGAGCAGTACTTC. Its protein product is CASRNNGRPYEQYF.

The chain has TRBV7-9 and TRBJ2-7; the D is unclear. There are 12 residues in the CDR3. CDR1 and CDR2 from the germline V gene are SEHNR and FQNEAQ (reference sequence). V was shortened by 3 bases and J by 0 bases, with 3 bases between the two germline ends. The CDR3 coding sequence is TGTGCCAGCAGCTTCAGCTCCTACGAGCAGTACTTC. Amino acids: CASSFSSYEQYF.

The J gene is TRBJ2-1, the V gene TRBV10-2; a possible D gene is TRBD1 (5 bases). V lost 3 bases and J 6 bases, leaving 9 bases between the germline ends. CDR1 is WSHSY and CDR2 is SAAADI in the germline V gene. The CDR3 sequence is 13 residues long. In DNA form, the CDR3 reads TGCGCCAGCAGTGACGTGGGGCCCAATGAGCAGTTCTTC. Its translation: CASSDVGPNEQFF.

The V call is TRBV28, the J call TRBJ2-7; TRBD2 aligns across 7 bases. This CDR3 comprises 15 residues. V lost 3 bases, J lost 3 bases, and 8 bases stayed unmatched. Germline CDR1 MDHEN, CDR2 SYDVKM. This CDR3 is CASSFWGGGHYEQYF. As DNA, the CDR3 is TGTGCCAGCAGTTTCTGGGGGGGAGGCCACTACGAGCAGTACTTC. Variable domain in full (rest from reference TRBV28 and TRBJ2-7): DVKVTQSSRYLVKRTGEKVFLECVQDMDHENMFWYRQDPGLGLRLIYFSYDVKMKEKGDIPEGYSVSREKKERFSLILESASTNQTSMYLCASSFWGGGHYEQYFGPGTRLTVT.

The chain combines TRBV6-6 with TRBJ1-5; weak D call: TRBD1 (6 bases). The V gene lost 5 bases and the J gene lost 7 bases, with 21 bases spanning the gap. CDR3 size: 16 residues. Germline V gene sequence: CDR1 MNHNY, CDR2 SVGAGI (reference sequence). DNA for the CDR3: TGTGCCAGCAGTGCCCTTACAGGGAAGAAAGGCCAGCCCCAGCATTTT. Protein sequence: CASSALTGKKGQPQHF.

The chain links TRBV7-7 to TRBJ2-2, with 7 bases aligning to TRBD1. V was pared by 5 bases and J by 4 bases, with 4 bases of the junction left unmatched. This CDR3 spans 14 amino acids. Germline V gene data show CDR1 as SSHAT and CDR2 as FNYEAQ (reference sequence). The CDR3 here is CASSETGITGELFF. The DNA for the CDR3 is TGTGCCAGCAGCGAGACAGGGATCACCGGGGAGCTGTTTTTT.

This clone was found once. V and J are TRBV29-1 and TRBJ2-5, with 9 bases fitting TRBD1. The germline V gene encodes CDR1 SQVTM and CDR2 ANQGSEA. The CDR3 loop spans 14 amino acids. V was clipped by 4 bases and J by 4 bases; unmatched bases: 7. CDR3 sequence: CSVVWDRVSETQYF. The CDR3, as DNA: TGCAGCGTTGTTTGGGACAGGGTATCAGAGACCCAGTACTTC.

The chain uses TRBV28 and TRBJ2-3; 8 positions match TRBD2. CDR3 length: 16 amino acids. The trim removed 3 bases at V and 3 bases at J, leaving 8 bases unmatched. The germline V gene has CDR1 MDHEN and CDR2 SYDVKM. CDR3 DNA: TGTGCCAGCAGTTTTGGGGGGACGGGAGGGACAGATACGCAGTATTTT. Its protein product is CASSFGGTGGTDTQYF.

The chain combines TRBV4-1 with TRBJ2-1, with TRBD2 identical over 16 bases. The length of the CDR3 is 19 residues. The germline V gene encodes CDR1 MGHRA and CDR2 YSYEKL. V shed 3 bases, J shed 4 bases, and the junction held 9 bases outside the gene matches. CDR3 DNA sequence: TGCGCCAGCAGCCAGGGACCCGGGACTAGCGGGGGGGAGTACAATGAGCAGTTCTTC. This codes for CASSQGPGTSGGEYNEQFF.

The rearrangement uses TRBV28 and TRBJ2-7, with TRBD2 matching 7 bases. From germline, CDR1 is MDHEN and CDR2 SYDVKM. The CDR3 has 15 residues. V lost 5 bases, J lost 1 base, and 8 bases stayed unmatched. CDR3 protein: CASSTTTSLSYEQYF. The CDR3 nucleotides read TGTGCCAGCAGTACCACGACTAGCCTTTCCTACGAGCAGTACTTC.

V usage is TRBV11-1 and J usage is TRBJ2-3, with D possibly called TRBD1 or TRBD2 (7 bases each). V was cut by 5 bases and J by 2 bases, with 17 bases left in between. This CDR3 has 16 residues. Germline lookup yields CDR1 SGHAT and CDR2 FQDESV (reference sequence). The DNA for the CDR3 is TGTGCCAGCAGCCCCAGCAGGGGGGGGTACACAGATACGCAGTATTTT. Translation gives CASSPSRGGYTDTQYF.

The chain recombines TRBV5-1 with TRBJ1-2; no clear D. Germline CDR1 SGHRS, CDR2 YFSETQ. This CDR3 spans 14 amino acids. V lost 0 bases and J lost 3, with 9 bases in between. The CDR3 spells CASSLAPVDYGYTF. CDR3 sequence (DNA): TGCGCCAGCAGCTTGGCCCCAGTTGACTATGGCTACACCTTC.

This clone occurred once. The V gene is TRBV9, the J gene TRBJ2-1; 10 bases are a match to TRBD2. Germline V CDR1 and CDR2: SGDLS, YYNGEE. Losses at the gene ends were 4 bases for V and 0 bases for J; bases not matched to a gene: 7. This CDR3 spans 17 amino acids. The CDR3 here is CASSSPLAGDSYNEQFF. Here the CDR3 DNA reads TGTGCCAGCAGCTCACCTCTAGCGGGGGACTCCTACAATGAGCAGTTCTTC.

The chain recombines TRBV14 with TRBJ1-5; perhaps TRBD1 as D (6 bases). This CDR3 has 17 amino acids. The germline gives CDR1 SGHDN, CDR2 FVKESK. Between the trimmed V and J ends, which lost 0 bases and 3 bases, there was a span of 15 bases. The CDR3 region has the DNA TGTGCCAGCAGCCAAGATCAAAAAGGGGGTCACAATCAGCCCCAGCATTTT. This encodes CASSQDQKGGHNQPQHF.

This clone occurred once. This chain joins TRBV6-1 and TRBJ1-2; D possibly corresponds to TRBD1 (5 bases). Between the trimmed V and J ends, which lost 7 bases and 5 bases, there was a span of 20 bases. The CDR3 has 15 amino acids. Germline CDR1 is MNHNS and CDR2 is SASEGT. The CDR3 here is CASTQMEGRAYGYTF. The CDR3 bases are TGTGCCAGCACTCAAATGGAGGGGCGTGCGTATGGCTACACCTTC.

The chain combines TRBV2 with TRBJ2-7; D call uncertain. V was pared by 5 bases and J by 1 base, with 12 bases between. The CDR3 has 14 amino acids. The V gene's germline CDR1 is SNHLY and CDR2 FYNNEI. The CDR3: CASSSPWGSYEQYF. The CDR3 DNA reads as TGTGCCAGCAGTTCCCCGTGGGGATCCTACGAGCAGTACTTC.

V gene TRBV7-9 combines with J gene TRBJ2-1; either TRBD1 or TRBD2 may supply D (5 bases each). CDR1 and CDR2 from the germline V gene are SEHNR and FQNEAQ (reference sequence). The CDR3 has 14 residues. Trimming pared 0 bases from V and 2 bases from J, leaving 5 bases between. The CDR3 sequence: CASSLAGPYNEQFF. In nucleotides, the CDR3 is TGTGCCAGCAGCTTAGCGGGACCCTACAATGAGCAGTTCTTC.

The CDR3 coding sequence is TGTGCCAGCAGTCCCCGGGTTCAGGAAAACATTCAGTACTTC. Translation: CASSPRVQENIQYF. J is TRBJ2-4 and V is TRBV28; D is ambiguous. V was shortened by 5 bases and J by 5 bases, with 13 bases between the two germline ends. CDR3 length equals 14 residues. Germline CDR1 is MDHEN and CDR2 is SYDVKM.

The rearrangement links TRBV2 to TRBJ1-6; D is perhaps TRBD1 (5 bases). The CDR3 is 14 amino acids. The V end lost 3 bases, the J end lost 7 bases, and 10 bases lay between the germline ends. Germline V gene lookup returns CDR1 SNHLY and CDR2 FYNNEI. The CDR3, as DNA: TGTGCCAGCAGTGATAGTGGGGGGAATTCACCCCTCCACTTT. Protein product: CASSDSGGNSPLHF.

The chain couples TRBV11-2 to TRBJ2-7; no clear D gene. The CDR3 contains 13 residues. V lost 5 bases, J lost 1 base, and 9 bases lay in between. The germline gives CDR1 SGHAT, CDR2 FQNNGV. CDR3 nucleotides: TGTGCCAGCAGCCCCGACATATCCTACGAGCAGTACTTC. Translated: CASSPDISYEQYF.

The chain combines TRBV7-6 with TRBJ2-5; 7 nucleotides agree with TRBD1. The CDR3 has 15 amino acids. Germline CDR1 reads SGHVS; CDR2 reads FNYEAQ. The J segment lost 3 bases and the V segment lost 5 bases, leaving 9 bases of the junction unmatched. DNA for the CDR3: TGTGCCAGCAGCCCAGACAGGGTGACGGAAGAGACCCAGTACTTC. Translation: CASSPDRVTEETQYF.

This clone was observed a single time. The chain recombines TRBV5-4 with TRBJ2-2, with TRBD2 identical over 8 bases. V gave up 6 bases and J gave up 8 bases; unmatched junction bases: 6. The CDR3 has 13 residues. Germline CDR1 is SGHNT and CDR2 is YYREEE (reference sequence). CDR3 in amino acids: CASKLGLEGELFF. The CDR3 DNA reads TGTGCCAGCAAACTGGGACTAGAAGGGGAGCTGTTTTTT.

In its sample, this clone was seen once. The chain links TRBV5-4 to TRBJ2-1; D may be TRBD2 (6 bases). Germline V gives CDR1 SGHNT, CDR2 YYREEE (reference sequence). The V end was cut by 4 bases, the J end by 9 bases, with 23 bases between. The CDR3 covers 16 residues. The CDR3 nucleotides are TGTGCCAGCAGCACACCTGGCGGAGGGAAAAGCGGTGAGCAGTTCTTC. Translating gives CASSTPGGGKSGEQFF.

The chain links TRBV2 to TRBJ1-2; 8 nucleotides line up with TRBD1. The ends lost 6 bases at V and 8 bases at J; junction bases unmatched: 11. The length of the CDR3 is 14 residues. Germline V lookup: CDR1 SNHLY, CDR2 FYNNEI. The CDR3 region is CASSSPGQVTGYTF. The CDR3 DNA reads TGTGCCAGCAGCTCCCCGGGACAGGTCACGGGCTACACCTTC.

The chain couples TRBV19 to TRBJ2-6; no definite D call. This CDR3 has 14 amino acids. Trimming pared 4 bases from V and 3 bases from J, leaving 7 bases between. Germline CDR1 and CDR2: LNHDA and SQIVND (reference sequence). For the CDR3, the DNA is TGTGCCAGTAGTACCCAATATGGGGCCAACGTCCTGACTTTC. Translating gives CASSTQYGANVLTF.

V usage is TRBV6-5 and J usage is TRBJ2-7, with D uncertain. This CDR3 has 13 residues. Trimming took 2 bases from V and 0 from J, leaving 5 bases between them. The germline gives CDR1 MNHEY, CDR2 SVGAGI. The CDR3 DNA reads as TGTGCCAGCAGTTACGAGCCCTCCTACGAGCAGTACTTC. It codes for CASSYEPSYEQYF.